Presented here are 20 T cell receptor beta chains from one specimen sequenced in a study of beta chain features in type 1 diabetes. Expressed TCRB transcripts were sequenced after all isolated RNA was converted to cDNA. Clones were read by immunoSEQ multiplex PCR, and TCRdb kept only the in-frame ones, dropping some. The data show about 290,000 clones, about 8.5% seen once. Sequenced input: central memory CD4+ T cells from blood. Every receptor here comes from a woman under 30 in good health.

The gene calls are TRBV5-6 and TRBJ1-1, with D uncertain. With 1 base removed from V and 5 bases from J, the gap between germline ends came to 9 bases. The CDR3 is 13 amino acids. The germline gives CDR1 SGHDT, CDR2 YYEEEE. CDR3 in DNA: TGTGCCAGCAGCTTGCCCCTGGGTACTGAAGCTTTCTTT. Translated: CASSLPLGTEAFF.

This clone has a handful of counts. The rearrangement links TRBV7-2 to TRBJ2-3, with D uncertain. The germline V and J ends were trimmed by 2 bases and 4 bases, with 10 bases remaining between them. The CDR3 contains 14 residues. In germline, CDR1 is SGHTA, CDR2 FQGNSA. CDR3: CASSLISSADTQYF. The DNA of the CDR3 is TGTGCCAGCAGCTTAATTTCTTCGGCAGATACGCAGTATTTT.

This rearrangement joins TRBV7-2 to TRBJ1-4; D is unclear. The germline CDR1 and CDR2 sequences are SGHTA and FQGNSA. The CDR3 sequence is 14 residues long. Trimming shortened V by 2 bases and J by 5 bases, and 9 bases separated the two germline ends. CDR3 in DNA: TGTGCCAGCAGCTTATATGGTCGGAATGAAAAACTGTTTTTT. This gives the protein CASSLYGRNEKLFF.

This clone has a handful of counts. This chain uses TRBV28 with TRBJ2-4; 8 nucleotides line up with TRBD2. Trimming cost V 6 bases and J 8 bases; bases outside gene matches: 9. The germline gives CDR1 MDHEN, CDR2 SYDVKM. The CDR3 spans 14 residues. Here the CDR3 reads CASSPGGVVDIQYF. The CDR3 nucleotides read TGTGCCAGCAGCCCCGGGGGGGTGGTGGACATTCAGTACTTC.

This chain connects TRBV7-6 to TRBJ2-3; a weak D match, TRBD1 (5 bases). The germline V gene encodes CDR1 SGHVS and CDR2 FNYEAQ. The V end lost 4 bases, the J end lost 8 bases, and 13 bases lay between the germline ends. CDR3 size: 13 residues. CDR3 residues: CASSSVQGATQYF. As DNA, the CDR3 is TGTGCCAGCAGCTCCGTCCAGGGCGCTACGCAGTATTTT.

The V and J genes are TRBV7-2 and TRBJ2-3, with D perhaps TRBD1 (6 bases). Germline loops: CDR1 SGHTA, CDR2 FQGNSA. The V and J ends lost 3 bases and 5 bases respectively, with 12 bases between them. The CDR3 covers 14 residues. The CDR3 reads CASSFRGAEDTQYF. CDR3 nucleotides: TGTGCCAGCAGCTTCAGGGGAGCTGAAGATACGCAGTATTTT.

This clone was picked up a small number of times. The chain joins TRBV5-8 to TRBJ2-3; TRBD2 aligns across 9 bases. Per the germline V gene, CDR1 is SGHTS and CDR2 is YDEGEE. With V trimmed by 2 bases and J by 5 bases, 6 bases remained unmatched. This CDR3 has 15 amino acids. This chain's CDR3 is CASSLLAGAGDTQYF. The CDR3 region has the DNA TGTGCCAGCAGCTTATTAGCGGGAGCGGGAGATACGCAGTATTTT. The full variable domain, with the rest looked up from reference TRBV5-8 and TRBJ2-3, is EAGVTQSPTHLIKTRGQQATLRCSPISGHTSVYWYQQALGLGLQFLLWYDEGEERNRGNFPPRFSGRQFPNYSSELNVNALELEDSALYLCASSLLAGAGDTQYFGPGTRLTVL.

This clone was observed at least ten times. The CDR3 DNA reads TGTGCCTGGAGTATTCCGGGGGCCAACGTCCTGACTTTC. It yields the protein CAWSIPGANVLTF. The rearrangement links TRBV30 to TRBJ2-6; D is unresolved. The V gene's germline CDR1 is GTSNPN and CDR2 SVGIG (reference sequence). V was cut by 2 bases and J by 4 bases, with 6 bases left in between. CDR3 length: 13 amino acids.

This clone came up a few times. This sequence joins TRBV11-2 and TRBJ2-5, with TRBD1 identical over 7 bases. The length of the CDR3 is 14 residues. The ends lost 5 bases at V and 2 bases at J; junction bases unmatched: 5. CDR1 and CDR2 from the germline V gene are SGHAT and FQNNGV. CDR3 in DNA: TGTGCCAGCAGCCCCCTGGGACAGCAAGAGACCCAGTACTTC. Its translation: CASSPLGQQETQYF. The full variable domain, with the rest looked up from reference TRBV11-2 and TRBJ2-5, is EAGVAQSPRYKIIEKRQSVAFWCNPISGHATLYWYQQILGQGPKLLIQFQNNGVVDDSQLPKDRFSAERLKGVDSTLKIQPAKLEDSAVYLCASSPLGQQETQYFGPGTRLLVL.

Here the CDR3 DNA reads TGCGCCAGCAGCTTTACCATGGGGGGCACTGAAGCTTTCTTT. Residues: CASSFTMGGTEAFF. This chain connects TRBV5-1 to TRBJ1-1, with D possibly being TRBD1 (5 bases). V was cut by 2 bases and J by 4 bases, with 12 bases left in between. The CDR3 runs 14 residues. CDR1 is SGHRS, CDR2 YFSETQ, per germline.

This clone showed up many times. The chain combines TRBV7-2 with TRBJ2-5; D is perhaps TRBD2 (6 bases). CDR1 and CDR2 from the germline V gene are SGHTA and FQGNSA. This CDR3 has 15 residues. V shed 1 base and J shed 2 bases, with 11 bases lying between them. CDR3 nucleotides: TGTGCCAGCAGCTTAGTGGGGGGATTACAAGAGACCCAGTACTTC. Its translation is CASSLVGGLQETQYF.

This clone was detected a few times. The chain couples TRBV5-1 to TRBJ2-2; D may be TRBD2 (6 bases). Germline-derived CDR1 and CDR2 are SGHRS and YFSETQ. This CDR3 has 15 amino acids. The V end lost 2 bases, the J end lost 3 bases, and 11 bases lay between the germline ends. Here the CDR3 DNA reads TGCGCCAGCAGCTTTTTCCCGGGAGACACCGGGGAGCTGTTTTTT. Translated, it gives CASSFFPGDTGELFF.

This clone was found a few times. This chain connects TRBV2 to TRBJ2-5; the match to TRBD2 covers 7 bases. The V and J ends lost 7 bases and 0 bases, in that order; junction bases with no gene match: 8. The CDR3 spans 15 residues. CDR1 SNHLY and CDR2 FYNNEI come from the germline V gene. The CDR3 here is CASNQAGNYQETQYF. The CDR3 nucleotides are TGTGCCAGCAATCAAGCGGGGAACTACCAAGAGACCCAGTACTTC.

Worth noting for this clone: Other DNA variants within this sample encode the same CDR3. The chain combines TRBV5-1 with TRBJ2-5, with a possible D match to TRBD1 (5 bases). The germline V gene encodes CDR1 SGHRS and CDR2 YFSETQ. This CDR3 contains 14 residues. The V end lost 4 bases, the J end lost 1 base, and 11 bases lay between the germline ends. CDR3 loop: CASSPRQGQETQYF. CDR3 nucleotide sequence: TGCGCCAGCAGCCCCCGGCAGGGCCAAGAGACCCAGTACTTC.

This clone occurred a few times. This sample includes further DNA sequences coding for the same CDR3. V usage is TRBV28 and J usage is TRBJ2-5; TRBD2 agrees at 12 bases. The CDR3 spans 15 residues. Unmatched junction bases numbered 2, after V lost 5 bases and J lost 1 base. Looked up from germline, CDR1 is MDHEN and CDR2 is SYDVKM. CDR3 in amino acids: CASSLTSGGQETQYF. For the CDR3, the DNA is TGTGCCAGCAGTCTGACTAGCGGGGGCCAAGAGACCCAGTACTTC.

This sequence joins TRBV27 and TRBJ2-7; 9 bases line up with TRBD2. This CDR3 is 17 amino acids long. Germline CDR1 reads MNHEY; CDR2 reads SMNVEV (reference sequence). After removal of 3 bases from V and 1 base from J, the junction contained 10 bases not matched to a gene. The CDR3 DNA is TGTGCCAGCAGTTTGGGGGCGGGAGGGCCCCGATCCTACGAGCAGTACTTC. It encodes CASSLGAGGPRSYEQYF.

This clone was seen many times. The chain combines TRBV5-4 with TRBJ2-5; the match to TRBD2 covers 8 bases. This CDR3 has 15 residues. The V segment lost 4 bases and the J segment 4 bases; nucleotides outside the gene matches: 9. Germline-derived CDR1 and CDR2 are SGHNT and YYREEE (reference sequence). CDR3 nucleotide sequence: TGTGCCAGCAGCCCGACTAGCGATCAAATAGAGACCCAGTACTTC. Its translation: CASSPTSDQIETQYF. Full variable domain (outside the CDR3, taken from reference TRBV5-4 and TRBJ2-5): ETGVTQSPTHLIKTRGQQVTLRCSSQSGHNTVSWYQQALGQGPQFIFQYYREEENGRGNFPPRFSGLQFPNYSSELNVNALELDDSALYLCASSPTSDQIETQYFGPGTRLLVL.

This clone has a handful of counts. The rearrangement uses TRBV28 and TRBJ1-2; TRBD1 matches at 10 bases. The CDR3 is 15 residues long. Losses at the gene ends were 1 base for V and 8 bases for J; bases not matched to a gene: 7. Germline CDR1 is MDHEN and CDR2 is SYDVKM. The CDR3 nucleotides are TGTGCCAGCAGTTTATCTGACAGGGGGCTTCTCGGCTACACCTTC. This translates into CASSLSDRGLLGYTF.

A note on this clone: In the same sample, other DNA sequences code for this CDR3. This chain joins TRBV18 and TRBJ2-5; D is unresolved. The CDR3 is 12 residues long. V gave up 3 bases and J gave up 0 bases, with 2 bases separating them. Per germline, CDR1 KGHSH and CDR2 LQKENI. CDR3 sequence reads: CASSPNQETQYF. CDR3 sequence (DNA): TGTGCCAGCTCACCGAACCAAGAGACCCAGTACTTC.

This clone was counted ten times or more. The chain is built from TRBV7-2 and TRBJ2-3; tentative D call: TRBD1 (6 bases). Germline V gene data show CDR1 as SGHTA and CDR2 as FQGNSA. The V end lost 5 bases, the J end lost 1 base, and 13 bases lay between the germline ends. The CDR3 is 15 residues long. As DNA, the CDR3 is TGTGCCAGCAGCCTCCGATGGACAGGCACAGATACGCAGTATTTT. This gives the protein CASSLRWTGTDTQYF.